This T cell receptor (beta chain) originates from a study of shared clonotypes between healthy human individuals. Notes on the study in general: The small donor group covered limited genetic and exposure diversity. Non-shared clonotypes had lower generation probabilities than those shared by all four donors.

Worth noting for this clone: Its antigen is not identified.

Profiling relied on immunoSEQ multiplex PCR, and the TCRdb table lists in-frame clones only, not all of them. The data show about 2.4 million clones, roughly 93% seen once. Germline V gives CDR1 SGHTA, CDR2 FQGNSA. The CDR3 is made up of 16 amino acids. With 5 bases removed from V and 0 bases from J, the gap between germline ends came to 14 bases. This TCR was sampled from a man aged 18 to 29 in good health. Some clones in this sample may be carry-over from other donors' samples. The sample taken for sequencing was naive CD4+ T cells from PBMCs. The subset was: CD45RA+ positively selected. The chain carries TRBV7-2 and TRBJ2-1; weak D call: TRBD1 (5 bases). The CDR3, as DNA: TGTGCCAGCAGCCTAGGGGCCTCGAGCTCCTACAATGAGCAGTTCTTC. Protein: CASSLGASSSYNEQFF.